This passage covers 28 T cell receptor beta chains from one sample sequenced in a study of blood T cell repertoires in COVID-19. Libraries were prepared by immunoSEQ multiplex PCR; TCRdb keeps only in-frame clonotypes and omits some of them. The sample has over 100,000 clones; around nine tenths are singletons. The specimen was peripheral blood. These receptors were taken from a man between 45 and 60 years old with active or convalescent COVID-19.

The chain carries TRBV4-2 and TRBJ1-4, with 10 positions matching TRBD1. CDR3 length: 17 amino acids. The germline V gene encodes CDR1 LGHNA and CDR2 YNFKEQ. With V trimmed by 0 bases and J by 8 bases, 9 bases remained unmatched. CDR3 coding DNA: TGTGCCAGCAGCCAAGATGTGCGACAGGGGGCGGGCGAAAAACTGTTTTTT. It specifies CASSQDVRQGAGEKLFF.

The V call is TRBV7-2, the J call TRBJ2-3; D possibly corresponds to TRBD1 (6 bases). The CDR3 totals 14 residues. Between the trimmed V and J ends, which lost 6 bases and 1 base, there was a span of 11 bases. Germline lookup yields CDR1 SGHTA and CDR2 FQGNSA. The CDR3 is CASSLNRGTDTQYF. CDR3 DNA sequence: TGTGCCAGCAGTTTAAACAGGGGCACAGATACGCAGTATTTT. Full variable domain (missing parts from reference TRBV7-2 and TRBJ2-3): GAGVSQSPSNKVTEKGKDVELRCDPISGHTALYWYRQSLGQGLEFLIYFQGNSAPDKSGLPSDRFSAERTGGSVSTLTIQRTQQEDSAVYLCASSLNRGTDTQYFGPGTRLTVL.

V usage is TRBV5-1 and J usage is TRBJ1-2; possibly TRBD1 for D (5 bases). Germline CDR1 SGHRS, CDR2 YFSETQ. V lost 2 bases, J lost 0 bases, and 11 bases lay in between. The CDR3 is 15 residues long. The CDR3 here is CASSFGGSANYGYTF. The DNA of the CDR3 is TGCGCCAGCAGCTTCGGGGGGTCTGCTAACTATGGCTACACCTTC.

This chain links TRBV7-8 with TRBJ2-3; 8 nucleotides line up with TRBD2. The CDR3 has 17 amino acids. CDR1 and CDR2 from the germline V gene are SGHVS and FQNEAQ. The V gene end was trimmed by 1 base and the J gene end by 4 bases; junction bases not matched to a gene: 10. The CDR3 DNA is TGTGCCAGCAGCTTAGGTTTCGGTAGCGGGGTATCAGATACGCAGTATTTT. Its translation is CASSLGFGSGVSDTQYF.

V gene TRBV28 combines with J gene TRBJ2-3; 10 bases map to TRBD2. There are 15 residues in the CDR3. With V trimmed by 3 bases and J by 7 bases, 7 bases remained unmatched. Looked up from germline, CDR1 is MDHEN and CDR2 is SYDVKM. The DNA of the CDR3 is TGTGCCAGCAGTTTGCTAGCGGGGGATAAGAATACGCAGTATTTT. It specifies CASSLLAGDKNTQYF. The whole variable domain, filled in from reference TRBV28 and TRBJ2-3, reads DVKVTQSSRYLVKRTGEKVFLECVQDMDHENMFWYRQDPGLGLRLIYFSYDVKMKEKGDIPEGYSVSREKKERFSLILESASTNQTSMYLCASSLLAGDKNTQYFGPGTRLTVL.

The chain recombines TRBV13 with TRBJ2-2; 7 positions match TRBD1. V gave up 0 bases and J gave up 3 bases; unmatched junction bases: 7. Germline V gives CDR1 PRHDT, CDR2 FYEKMQ (reference sequence). The CDR3 runs to 17 residues. CDR3 sequence: CASSLGGDSHHTGELFF. The CDR3 DNA reads as TGTGCCAGCAGCTTAGGGGGGGACAGTCATCACACCGGGGAGCTGTTTTTT.

This clone was picked up a small number of times. This chain joins TRBV9 and TRBJ2-5, with 10 nucleotides matching TRBD2. CDR3 length: 15 amino acids. V was clipped by 4 bases and J by 3 bases; unmatched bases: 6. The germline V gene encodes CDR1 SGDLS and CDR2 YYNGEE. The CDR3 is CASSLLAGFEETQYF. The CDR3 DNA follows: TGTGCCAGCAGCTTACTAGCGGGGTTTGAAGAGACCCAGTACTTC.

In this sample, this clone turned up once. The chain uses TRBV6-1 and TRBJ1-4, with D hard to call. The ends were cut back, 0 bases at V and 5 bases at J, with 4 bases in the middle. The CDR3 is 13 amino acids. Germline V gene lookup returns CDR1 MNHNS and CDR2 SASEGT. DNA of the CDR3: TGTGCCAGCAGTGAAGCCGGGAATGAAAAACTGTTTTTT. This translates into CASSEAGNEKLFF.

CDR3 bases: TGTGCCAGCAGCTCTCAGGACAGGGGCTATGGCTACACCTTC. Its translation is CASSSQDRGYGYTF. The V and J genes are TRBV3-1 (or the pseudogene TRBV3-2) and TRBJ1-2; TRBD1 agrees at 9 bases. The CDR3 has 14 amino acids. The trim removed 5 bases at V and 4 bases at J, leaving 5 bases unmatched. Germline lookup yields CDR1 LGHDT and CDR2 YNNKEL (reference sequence).

The genes are TRBV7-8 and TRBJ1-5; the match to TRBD1 covers 7 bases. The CDR3 totals 16 residues. Germline CDR1 and CDR2: SGHVS and FQNEAQ. V was pared by 4 bases and J by 3 bases, with 9 bases of the junction left unmatched. CDR3 residues: CASSWGTADSNQPQHF. In nucleotides, the CDR3 is TGTGCCAGCAGCTGGGGGACAGCCGATTCCAATCAGCCCCAGCATTTT.

The CDR3 coding sequence is TGTGCCAGCAGCCTCGTCAGGGTGACTGAAGCTTTCTTT. As protein: CASSLVRVTEAFF. The V and J genes are TRBV14 and TRBJ1-1; D is possibly TRBD1 (5 bases). Germline V gene lookup returns CDR1 SGHDN and CDR2 FVKESK. CDR3 length equals 13 residues. V gave up 4 bases and J gave up 5 bases, with 11 bases separating them.

The CDR3 DNA follows: TGCGCCAGCAGCCAGATAGGACAGGGTGGGTTTTCCACTGAAGCTTTCTTT. Translated, it gives CASSQIGQGGFSTEAFF. The J gene is TRBJ1-1, the V gene TRBV4-1, with 8 bases identical to TRBD1. The CDR3 runs to 17 residues. Per germline, CDR1 MGHRA and CDR2 YSYEKL. Trimming removed 3 bases from V and 4 bases from J; junction bases left unmatched: 13.

The rearrangement links TRBV12-3 or TRBV12-4 to TRBJ1-6; D perhaps matches TRBD1 (6 bases). The germline V and J ends were trimmed by 6 bases and 4 bases, with 7 bases remaining between them. CDR3 length: 13 residues. CDR3 protein: CASRGAYNSPLHF. In DNA, the CDR3 is TGTGCCAGCAGGGGGGCGTATAATTCACCCCTCCACTTT.

The chain is built from TRBV6-9 and TRBJ1-5; the match to TRBD1 covers 8 bases. J was trimmed by 0 bases and V by 6 bases; bases with no gene match: 7. In germline, CDR1 is MNHGY, CDR2 SVAAGI. The CDR3 runs 16 residues. Here the CDR3 DNA reads TGTGCCAGCAGCCGGGACAGGAGATATAGCAATCAGCCCCAGCATTTT. It codes for CASSRDRRYSNQPQHF.

This clone showed up just a few times. This chain links TRBV21-1 with TRBJ2-1; the table's D call, TRBD2, was not checked against the DNA. TRBV21-1 is a pseudogene. The CDR3 runs 16 residues. The CDR3, as DNA: TGTGCCAGCAGCAAAGCGGAGGTACCTGGGGACAATGAGCAGTTCTTC. It yields the protein CASSKAEVPGDNEQFF.

This chain links TRBV7-2 with TRBJ2-1; D might be TRBD1 (6 bases). This CDR3 has 12 amino acids. CDR1 is SGHTA and CDR2 is FQGNSA in the germline V gene. V gave up 1 base and J gave up 10 bases, with 8 bases separating them. CDR3 residues: CASSLETGEQFF. For the CDR3, the DNA is TGTGCCAGCAGCTTAGAGACAGGAGAGCAGTTCTTC.

This clone was seen a handful of times. The rearrangement uses TRBV14 and TRBJ2-3, with TRBD2 identical over 10 bases. The CDR3 runs 15 residues. The J segment lost 7 bases and the V segment lost 4 bases, leaving 8 bases of the junction unmatched. CDR1 is SGHDN and CDR2 is FVKESK in the germline V gene. CDR3 protein: CASSLAGGAAHTQYF. In DNA, the CDR3 is TGTGCCAGCAGCCTAGCGGGGGGCGCCGCTCATACGCAGTATTTT.

The V call is TRBV9, the J call TRBJ2-5, with D possibly TRBD1 on 6 matching bases. The V end lost 6 bases, the J end lost 2 bases, and 11 bases lay between the germline ends. The germline V gene encodes CDR1 SGDLS and CDR2 YYNGEE. The length of the CDR3 is 13 residues. CDR3 loop: CASTPDSQETQYF. The CDR3 coding sequence is TGTGCCAGCACCCCGGACAGTCAAGAGACCCAGTACTTC.

This chain joins TRBV7-8 and TRBJ1-3, with D perhaps TRBD1 (5 bases). This CDR3 comprises 16 residues. The germline CDR1 and CDR2 sequences are SGHVS and FQNEAQ. V was cut by 2 bases and J by 4 bases, with 15 bases left in between. The CDR3: CASSLRWGGDGNTIYF. In DNA form, the CDR3 reads TGTGCCAGCAGCTTACGCTGGGGGGGGGACGGAAACACCATATATTTT.

The CDR3 here is CASRRTDTYEQYV. The DNA for the CDR3 is TGTGCCAGCAGACGGACAGACACCTACGAGCAGTACGTC. The gene calls are TRBV6-5 and TRBJ2-7; D is possibly TRBD1 (6 bases). V was clipped by 6 bases and J by 2 bases, with 11 bases between them. The germline gives CDR1 MNHEY, CDR2 SVGAGI. The CDR3 runs to 13 residues.

The J gene is TRBJ1-2, the V gene TRBV7-2, with TRBD1 identical over 7 bases. The CDR3 contains 13 residues. V trimming: 3 bases; J trimming: 8 bases; junction bases outside the gene matches: 6. Germline values: CDR1 SGHTA, CDR2 FQGNSA. The chain's CDR3 is CASSLTGSNGYTF. The CDR3 nucleotides are TGTGCCAGCAGCTTGACAGGGTCTAACGGCTACACCTTC.

This clone turned up a few times. The chain couples TRBV5-6 to TRBJ1-5; D unclear. CDR1 and CDR2 (germline): SGHDT, YYEEEE. The V end was cut by 0 bases, the J end by 4 bases, with 11 bases between. The CDR3 is 15 amino acids. CDR3 sequence reads: CASSLVNSPNQPQHF. In nucleotides, the CDR3 is TGTGCCAGCAGCTTGGTGAACAGTCCGAATCAGCCCCAGCATTTT.

The rearrangement uses TRBV11-3 and TRBJ2-4; TRBD2 is a possible D gene (5 bases). The CDR3 is 17 amino acids. Germline CDR1 reads SGHNT; CDR2 reads YENEEA. V was clipped by 5 bases and J by 5 bases, with 22 bases between them. The CDR3 protein is CASSLLQRPPGENIQYF. The DNA for the CDR3 is TGTGCCAGCAGCCTACTTCAGCGGCCTCCCGGGGAAAACATTCAGTACTTC.

The rearrangement joins TRBV18 to TRBJ2-1; 8 positions match TRBD2. Per the germline V gene, CDR1 is KGHSH and CDR2 is LQKENI. V lost 0 bases to trimming and J lost 7 bases; unmatched junction nucleotides: 8. The CDR3 contains 16 residues. CDR3 sequence reads: CASSPPQRGKGNEQFF. DNA for the CDR3: TGTGCCAGCTCACCACCACAGCGGGGGAAAGGGAATGAGCAGTTCTTC.

The V call is TRBV6-1, the J call TRBJ2-1; perhaps TRBD2 as D (5 bases). Germline CDR1 MNHNS, CDR2 SASEGT. Trimming stripped 3 bases from V and 8 bases from J, with 14 bases between. This CDR3 comprises 14 residues. This CDR3 is CASSEARGFDEQFF. The CDR3 nucleotides are TGTGCCAGCAGTGAGGCGAGAGGGTTTGATGAGCAGTTCTTC.

The chain recombines TRBV28 with TRBJ2-7, with a possible D match to TRBD1 (5 bases). This CDR3 has 11 amino acids. Per germline, CDR1 MDHEN and CDR2 SYDVKM. V lost 10 bases and J lost 5, with 12 bases in between. The CDR3: CATRQGNEQYF. In DNA, the CDR3 is TGTGCCACCCGTCAGGGCAACGAGCAGTACTTC.

The chain couples TRBV18 to TRBJ2-6; a weak D match, TRBD1 (6 bases). The CDR3 covers 16 residues. V was trimmed by 1 base and J by 3 bases, leaving 10 bases between them. Per the germline V gene, CDR1 is KGHSH and CDR2 is LQKENI. CDR3: CASSPRSGDGANVLTF. In nucleotides, the CDR3 is TGTGCCAGCTCACCACGCTCAGGGGATGGGGCCAACGTCCTGACTTTC.

The chain has TRBV19 and TRBJ1-2; D is possibly TRBD1 (6 bases). The germline gives CDR1 LNHDA, CDR2 SQIVND (reference sequence). The CDR3 extends over 15 amino acids. V was trimmed by 4 bases and J by 2 bases, leaving 14 bases between them. CDR3 in amino acids: CASSTGQQGNYGYTF. As DNA, the CDR3 is TGTGCCAGTAGTACAGGACAGCAGGGGAACTATGGCTACACCTTC.